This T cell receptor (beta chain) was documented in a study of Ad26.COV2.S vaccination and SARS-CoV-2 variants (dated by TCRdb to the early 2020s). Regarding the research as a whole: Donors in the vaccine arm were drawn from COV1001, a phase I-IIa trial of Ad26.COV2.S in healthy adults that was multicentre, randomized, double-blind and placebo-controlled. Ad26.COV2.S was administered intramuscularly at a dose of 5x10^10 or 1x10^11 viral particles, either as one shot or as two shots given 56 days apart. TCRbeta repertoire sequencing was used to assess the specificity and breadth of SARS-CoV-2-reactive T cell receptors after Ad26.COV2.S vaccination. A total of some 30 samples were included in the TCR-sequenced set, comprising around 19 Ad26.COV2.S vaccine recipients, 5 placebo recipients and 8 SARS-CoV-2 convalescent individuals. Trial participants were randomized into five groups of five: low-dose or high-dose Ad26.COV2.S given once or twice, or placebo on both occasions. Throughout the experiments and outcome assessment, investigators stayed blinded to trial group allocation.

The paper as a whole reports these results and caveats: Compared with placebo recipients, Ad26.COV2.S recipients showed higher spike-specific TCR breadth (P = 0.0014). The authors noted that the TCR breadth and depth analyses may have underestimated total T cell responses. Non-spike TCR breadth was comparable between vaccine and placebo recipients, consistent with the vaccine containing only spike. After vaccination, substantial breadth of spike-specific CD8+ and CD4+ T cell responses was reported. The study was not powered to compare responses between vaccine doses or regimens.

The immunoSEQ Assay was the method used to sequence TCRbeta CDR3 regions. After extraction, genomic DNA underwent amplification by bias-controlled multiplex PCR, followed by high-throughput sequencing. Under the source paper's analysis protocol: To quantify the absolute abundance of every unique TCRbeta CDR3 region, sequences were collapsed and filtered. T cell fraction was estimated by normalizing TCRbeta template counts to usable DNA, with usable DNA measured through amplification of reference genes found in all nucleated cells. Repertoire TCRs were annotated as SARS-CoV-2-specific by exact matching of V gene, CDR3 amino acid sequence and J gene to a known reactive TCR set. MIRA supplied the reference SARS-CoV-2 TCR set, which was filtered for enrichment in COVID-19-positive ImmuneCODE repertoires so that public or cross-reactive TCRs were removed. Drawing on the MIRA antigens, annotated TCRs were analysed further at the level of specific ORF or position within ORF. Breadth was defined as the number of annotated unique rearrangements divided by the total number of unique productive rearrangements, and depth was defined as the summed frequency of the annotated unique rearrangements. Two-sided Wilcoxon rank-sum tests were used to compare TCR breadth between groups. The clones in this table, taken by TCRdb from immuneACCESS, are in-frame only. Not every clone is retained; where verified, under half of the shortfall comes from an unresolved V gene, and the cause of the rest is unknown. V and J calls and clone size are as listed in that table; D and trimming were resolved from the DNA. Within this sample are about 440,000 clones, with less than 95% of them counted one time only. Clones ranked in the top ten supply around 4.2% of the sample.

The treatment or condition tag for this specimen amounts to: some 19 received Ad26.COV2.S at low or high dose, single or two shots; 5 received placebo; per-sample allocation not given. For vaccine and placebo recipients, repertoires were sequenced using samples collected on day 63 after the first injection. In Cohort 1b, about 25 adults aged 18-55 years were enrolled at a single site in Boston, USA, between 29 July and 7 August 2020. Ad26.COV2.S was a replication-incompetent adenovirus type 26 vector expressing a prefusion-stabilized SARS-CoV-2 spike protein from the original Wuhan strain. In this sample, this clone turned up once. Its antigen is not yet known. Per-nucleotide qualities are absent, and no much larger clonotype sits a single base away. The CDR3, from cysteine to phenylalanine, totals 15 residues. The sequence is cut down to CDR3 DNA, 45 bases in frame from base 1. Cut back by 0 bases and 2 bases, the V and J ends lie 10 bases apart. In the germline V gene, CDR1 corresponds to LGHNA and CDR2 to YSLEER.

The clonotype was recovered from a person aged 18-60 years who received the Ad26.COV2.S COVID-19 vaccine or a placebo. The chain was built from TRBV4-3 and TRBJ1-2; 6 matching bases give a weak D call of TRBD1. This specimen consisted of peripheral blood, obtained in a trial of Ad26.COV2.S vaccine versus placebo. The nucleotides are TGCGCCAGCAGCCAAGATAGCAGGGGAAACTATGGCTACACCTTC. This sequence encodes CASSQDSRGNYGYTF.